Below are 29 T cell receptor beta chains sequenced from a single sample in a study of T cell repertoires in cytomegalovirus infection. TCRdb independently ran MiXCR on the reads; one entry per CDR3 protein. The sample has tens of thousands of distinct CDR3 sequences, approximately 3.6% seen once. Sequencing used PBMCs. These receptors were obtained from a human donor in good health (CMV status not recorded). Some clones in this sample may be carry-over from other donors' samples.

This clonotype was seen ten or more times. This chain uses TRBV5-1 with TRBJ1-4; D remains ambiguous. Germline CDR1 and CDR2: SGHRS and YFSETQ. Trimming removed 0 bases from V and 0 bases from J, with 6 bases in between. This CDR3 comprises 15 residues. The CDR3 region is CASSLDVTTNEKLFF. As DNA, the CDR3 is TGCGCCAGCAGCTTGGATGTGACAACTAATGAAAAACTGTTTTTT.

This clonotype was detected many times. V is TRBV7-3 and J is TRBJ2-1; TRBD1 agrees at 7 bases. CDR1 and CDR2 from the germline V gene are SGHTA and FQGTGA. V lost 2 bases to trimming and J lost 2 bases; unmatched junction nucleotides: 3. This CDR3 is built from 15 residues. As DNA, the CDR3 is TGTGCCAGCAGCTTACGAGGGGGCGCCTACAATGAGCAGTTCTTC. Its translation: CASSLRGGAYNEQFF.

The sample holds many counts of this clonotype. The chain recombines TRBV10-3 with TRBJ1-1, with TRBD1 matching over 7 bases. V was pared by 5 bases and J by 1 base, with 4 bases of the junction left unmatched. CDR3 length equals 14 residues. Germline assignment: CDR1 ENHRY and CDR2 SYGVKD. In DNA form, the CDR3 reads TGTGCCATCAGTCCACAGGGGAGGAACACTGAAGCTTTCTTT. Translation gives CAISPQGRNTEAFF.

This clonotype was recorded at least ten times. The V gene is TRBV11-1, the J gene TRBJ1-1; D is possibly TRBD1 (5 bases). Trimming removed 5 bases at V and 3 bases at J, with 10 bases between. Germline values: CDR1 SGHAT, CDR2 FQDESV (reference sequence). CDR3 length: 13 residues. CDR3 sequence (DNA): TGTGCCAGCAGCCCAGGGACGGACACTGAAGCTTTCTTT. It specifies CASSPGTDTEAFF.

In this sample, this clonotype turned up many times. The CDR3 here is CASSLNAGVSGANVLTF. CDR3 in DNA: TGTGCCAGCAGCCTCAACGCGGGGGTCTCTGGGGCCAACGTCCTGACTTTC. The chain recombines TRBV11-2 with TRBJ2-6; 7 bases line up with TRBD2. CDR3 size: 17 residues. The J segment lost 0 bases and the V segment lost 5 bases, leaving 7 bases of the junction unmatched. Germline loops: CDR1 SGHAT, CDR2 FQNNGV.

This clonotype was detected ten times or more. The chain joins TRBV7-2 to TRBJ2-7; D call uncertain. The V end lost 1 base, the J end lost 0 bases, and 7 bases lay between the germline ends. This CDR3 has 14 amino acids. Germline V gives CDR1 SGHTA, CDR2 FQGNSA. CDR3 sequence reads: CASSLGRSSYEQYF. The DNA for the CDR3 is TGTGCCAGCAGCTTAGGCCGGAGCTCCTACGAGCAGTACTTC.

This clonotype was seen ten or more times. The CDR3 is CASSLERVSYNEQFF. CDR3 DNA: TGTGCCAGCAGCTTAGAAAGGGTTTCCTACAATGAGCAGTTCTTC. The V and J genes are TRBV7-8 and TRBJ2-1; D not certain. The V gene lost 1 base and the J gene lost 1 base, with 8 bases spanning the gap. Germline CDR1 SGHVS, CDR2 FQNEAQ. The length of the CDR3 is 15 residues.

This clonotype showed up many times. The chain carries TRBV6-6 and TRBJ2-3; the D is unclear. Germline V CDR1 and CDR2: MNHNY, SVGAGI (reference sequence). This CDR3 contains 13 residues. V was pared by 6 bases and J by 10 bases, with 17 bases between. The CDR3 DNA reads TGTGCCAGCAGCCAAGGGTCCCCCGCACCGCAGTATTTT. This sequence encodes CASSQGSPAPQYF.

This clonotype was detected ten times or more. This chain connects TRBV7-9 to TRBJ2-7; 7 bases fit TRBD1. The CDR3 runs to 15 residues. After removal of 2 bases from V and 5 bases from J, the junction contained 9 bases not matched to a gene. CDR1 is SEHNR, CDR2 FQNEAQ, per germline (reference sequence). CDR3 bases: TGTGCCAGCAGCTTACCCGACAGGGCTGGGGACGAGCAGTACTTC. It is translated as CASSLPDRAGDEQYF.

This clonotype was observed at least ten times. The V gene is TRBV7-6, the J gene TRBJ1-3; perhaps TRBD1 as D (5 bases). Trimming left V 5 bases short and J 4 bases short, with 12 bases between. Germline V gene sequence: CDR1 SGHVS, CDR2 FNYEAQ. The CDR3 is made up of 14 amino acids. CDR3: CASSVQGLGNTIYF. The CDR3 coding sequence is TGTGCCAGCAGCGTTCAGGGTCTGGGAAACACCATATATTTT.

This clonotype appeared many times. The rearrangement links TRBV2 to TRBJ2-5; D unresolved. V lost 0 bases and J lost 1, with 9 bases in between. Germline-derived CDR1 and CDR2 are SNHLY and FYNNEI. The CDR3 loop spans 15 amino acids. CDR3: CASSEARNLQETQYF. CDR3 sequence (DNA): TGTGCCAGCAGTGAAGCGCGTAACCTCCAAGAGACCCAGTACTTC.

This clonotype has a count of ten or more. Its ends do not fully match the called genes, so a read error is possible. V and J are TRBV4-1 and TRBJ2-1, with 16 bases fitting TRBD2. Germline-derived CDR1 and CDR2 are MGHRA and YSYEKL. The CDR3 is 15 amino acids. CDR3 amino acids: CASSLTPGLAGGRVF. The CDR3 region has the DNA TGCGCCAGCAGCCTGACACCGGGACTAGCGGGAGGGAGGGTCTTC.

There are many counts of this clonotype. This chain links TRBV7-2 with TRBJ2-5; unclear D gene. The CDR3 covers 16 residues. V shed 2 bases and J shed 5 bases, with 18 bases lying between them. CDR1 is SGHTA and CDR2 is FQGNSA in the germline V gene. The CDR3 bases are TGTGCCAGCAGCTTAAACCCCTGGGCGGTGAGGGAGACCCAGTACTTC. This translates into CASSLNPWAVRETQYF.

With respect to this clonotype: A read error may be the cause here, since a much bigger clone is one base away. The chain uses TRBV7-2 and TRBJ2-1, with D perhaps TRBD2 (6 bases). The V end was cut by 5 bases, the J end by 4 bases, with 18 bases between. In germline, CDR1 is SGHTA, CDR2 FQGNSA. The CDR3 extends over 16 amino acids. The CDR3 region is CASSPSGGSGYNEQFF. CDR3 DNA: TGTGCCAGCAGCCCTTCCGGGGGTTCGGGTTACAATGAGCAGTTCTTC.

Comment on this clonotype: Possible read error: a much larger clone is one base away. The V gene is TRBV28, the J gene TRBJ1-4; D possibly corresponds to TRBD1 (5 bases). This CDR3 has 12 amino acids. V was clipped by 11 bases and J by 3 bases, with 10 bases between them. Germline V CDR1 and CDR2: MDHEN, SYDVKM. In DNA form, the CDR3 reads TGTGCCCGCTCAGGGTCTAATGAAAAACTGTTTTTT. Encoded protein: CARSGSNEKLFF.

Ten or more counts support this clonotype. The V and J genes are TRBV7-9 and TRBJ2-2; 9 nucleotides line up with TRBD2. The CDR3 consists of 17 residues. V lost 8 bases and J lost 3; bases outside the gene matches: 13. Per germline, CDR1 SEHNR and CDR2 FQNEAQ (reference sequence). CDR3 coding DNA: TGTGCCAGCGCACGCTTACCCAGCGGGGGGTACACCGGGGAGCTGTTTTTT. Residues: CASARLPSGGYTGELFF.

This clonotype was counted many times. The chain has TRBV12-3 or TRBV12-4 and TRBJ2-7; D unresolved. Trimming took 5 bases from V and 3 from J, leaving 8 bases between them. This CDR3 contains 12 residues. CDR3 region: CASSATNYEQYF. The CDR3, as DNA: TGTGCCAGCAGTGCCACCAACTACGAGCAGTACTTC.

There are many counts of this clonotype. The rearrangement links TRBV7-9 to TRBJ2-1, with TRBD2 matching over 13 bases. CDR1 and CDR2 from the germline V gene are SEHNR and FQNEAQ (reference sequence). CDR3 size: 17 residues. V shed 5 bases, J shed 5 bases, and the junction held 9 bases outside the gene matches. The CDR3 is CASSRRTSGSPNNEQFF. CDR3 nucleotides: TGTGCCAGCAGCAGGAGGACTAGCGGGAGTCCCAACAATGAGCAGTTCTTC.

This clonotype occurred many times. The chain uses TRBV6-1 and TRBJ1-6; 7 bases are a match to TRBD1. V was pared by 5 bases and J by 0 bases, with 7 bases of the junction left unmatched. The CDR3 length is 17 residues. Germline lookup yields CDR1 MNHNS and CDR2 SASEGT. The DNA for the CDR3 is TGTGCCAGCAGTCCGGGACAGAGGAGCTCCTATAATTCACCCCTCCACTTT. Its protein is CASSPGQRSSYNSPLHF.

This clonotype is labeled as large (0.1 to 1%). The J gene is TRBJ2-7, the V gene TRBV7-2; D possibly corresponds to TRBD2 (5 bases). Trimming removed 5 bases from V and 3 bases from J, with 11 bases in between. Germline CDR1 and CDR2: SGHTA and FQGNSA. CDR3 length: 13 amino acids. The CDR3 loop reads CASSPVDYYEQYF. The CDR3 DNA is TGTGCCAGCAGCCCGGTAGACTACTACGAGCAGTACTTC. The variable domain in full, with the rest retrieved from reference TRBV7-2 and TRBJ2-7, is GAGVSQSPSNKVTEKGKDVELRCDPISGHTALYWYRQSLGQGLEFLIYFQGNSAPDKSGLPSDRFSAERTGGSVSTLTIQRTQQEDSAVYLCASSPVDYYEQYFGPGTRLTVT.

This clonotype was detected ten times or more. The genes are TRBV7-2 and TRBJ2-5, with D uncertain. This CDR3 contains 13 residues. V was trimmed by 5 bases and J by 7 bases, leaving 14 bases between them. Germline V gene sequence: CDR1 SGHTA, CDR2 FQGNSA. In DNA form, the CDR3 reads TGTGCCAGCAGCCTGACCGACTTAGGGACCCAGTACTTC. Translated, it gives CASSLTDLGTQYF.

This clonotype has more than one count but fewer than ten. The chain employs TRBV15 and TRBJ1-6; D is possibly TRBD1 (5 bases). The germline V and J ends were trimmed by 3 bases and 10 bases, with 16 bases remaining between them. Germline V CDR1 and CDR2: LNHNV, YYDKDF (reference sequence). This CDR3 comprises 15 residues. This chain's CDR3 is CATSSGQGDISPLHF. For the CDR3, the DNA is TGTGCCACCAGCAGTGGGCAGGGAGATATCTCACCCCTCCACTTT.

This clonotype was seen ten or more times. The chain is built from TRBV7-8 and TRBJ2-5, with 7 bases lining up with TRBD2. The CDR3 is 16 residues long. CDR1 and CDR2 (germline): SGHVS, FQNEAQ. The V segment lost 5 bases and the J segment 3 bases; nucleotides outside the gene matches: 12. The CDR3 DNA reads TGTGCCAGCAGCCCCGAAGTGGCGGGAGCAGAAGAGACCCAGTACTTC. Protein sequence: CASSPEVAGAEETQYF.

The chain links TRBV7-2 to TRBJ2-1, with 9 bases that match TRBD2. CDR1 and CDR2 (germline): SGHTA, FQGNSA. The junction had 14 bases not matched to a gene; V was cut back by 5 bases and J by 6 bases. The CDR3 totals 17 residues. The CDR3 DNA reads TGTGCCAGCAGCCCTAAGTCAGCGGGAGGTTCTAGCAATGAGCAGTTCTTC. This translates into CASSPKSAGGSSNEQFF. Variable domain in full (rest from reference TRBV7-2 and TRBJ2-1): GAGVSQSPSNKVTEKGKDVELRCDPISGHTALYWYRQSLGQGLEFLIYFQGNSAPDKSGLPSDRFSAERTGGSVSTLTIQRTQQEDSAVYLCASSPKSAGGSSNEQFFGPGTRLTVL.

This clonotype was seen ten or more times. J is TRBJ2-7 and V is TRBV7-6; 13 bases are a match to TRBD2. Germline values: CDR1 SGHVS, CDR2 FNYEAQ. J lost 4 bases, V lost 1 base, and 4 bases had no gene match. This CDR3 contains 16 residues. The CDR3: CASSLGTSGGVYEQYF. The CDR3 coding sequence is TGTGCCAGCAGCTTAGGAACTAGCGGGGGGGTGTACGAGCAGTACTTC.

This clonotype has a count of ten or more. The V and J genes are TRBV7-8 and TRBJ1-1; D gene ambiguous. The CDR3 contains 12 residues. CDR1 is SGHVS and CDR2 is FQNEAQ in the germline V gene. The V end lost 6 bases, the J end lost 8 bases, and 13 bases lay between the germline ends. In nucleotides, the CDR3 is TGTGCCAGCAGAGGACTCCGGGAGGAAGCTTTCTTT. It specifies CASRGLREEAFF.

This clonotype was picked up many times. The CDR3 DNA follows: TGTGCCAGCAGCTATACCGGGACAAGCAATCAGCCCCAGCATTTT. It specifies CASSYTGTSNQPQHF. The J gene is TRBJ1-5, the V gene TRBV7-2; D is possibly TRBD1 (6 bases). V was trimmed by 4 bases and J by 1 base, leaving 11 bases between them. The CDR3 covers 15 residues. Germline CDR1 and CDR2: SGHTA and FQGNSA.

The table lists this clonotype with many counts. The gene calls are TRBV7-6 and TRBJ1-3; a weak D match, TRBD1 (6 bases). Trimming pared 5 bases from V and 0 bases from J, leaving 17 bases between. Per germline, CDR1 SGHVS and CDR2 FNYEAQ. CDR3 length: 17 amino acids. CDR3 residues: CASSPRLLTGSGNTIYF. The CDR3 DNA follows: TGTGCCAGCAGCCCAAGGCTCTTGACAGGCTCTGGAAACACCATATATTTT.

This clonotype was seen ten or more times. J is TRBJ1-1 and V is TRBV7-6, with TRBD1 as a possible D gene (6 bases). The CDR3 has 14 residues. Trimming removed 2 bases at V and 5 bases at J, with 12 bases between. CDR1 and CDR2 from the germline V gene are SGHVS and FNYEAQ. The CDR3 coding sequence is TGTGCCAGCAGCTTACTTGGGGGCAGGACTGAAGCTTTCTTT. It specifies CASSLLGGRTEAFF.